This TCR beta chain originates from a study of blood T cell repertoires in COVID-19. Only in-frame clones appear in the TCRdb table, and some are missing; sequencing was by immunoSEQ multiplex PCR. The repertoire holds 350,000 to 450,000 clones, with 75% to 90% as singletons. The CDR3 loop spans 15 amino acids. Trimming removed 0 bases at V and 7 bases at J, with 16 bases between. The V gene's germline CDR1 is LGHNA and CDR2 YSLEER. The clonotype originates from a woman aged 45 to 65 who had recovered from COVID-19. The V and J genes are TRBV4-3 and TRBJ2-7, with D uncertain. Sequencing was done on a sample of PBMCs or T cells enriched from blood (not recorded which). CDR3 sequence (DNA): TGCGCCAGCAGCCAAGATCTAGACGGGTCCCGGGAGCAGTACTTC. It yields the protein CASSQDLDGSREQYF.